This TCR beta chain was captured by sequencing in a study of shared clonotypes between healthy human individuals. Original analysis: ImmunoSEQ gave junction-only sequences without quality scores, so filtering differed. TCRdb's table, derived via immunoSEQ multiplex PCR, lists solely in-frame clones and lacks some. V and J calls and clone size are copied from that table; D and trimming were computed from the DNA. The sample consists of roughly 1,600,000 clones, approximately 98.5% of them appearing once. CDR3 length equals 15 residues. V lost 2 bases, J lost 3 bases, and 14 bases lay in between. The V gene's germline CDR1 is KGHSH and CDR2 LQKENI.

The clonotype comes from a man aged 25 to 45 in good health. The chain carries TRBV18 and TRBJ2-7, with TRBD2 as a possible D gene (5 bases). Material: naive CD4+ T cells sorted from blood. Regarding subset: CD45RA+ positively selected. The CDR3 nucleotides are TGTGCCAGCTCACCAAGCATGGACTGGAACTACGAGCAGTACTTC. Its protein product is CASSPSMDWNYEQYF.